This T cell receptor beta chain is drawn from a study of T cell responses to AZD1222 COVID-19 vaccine. Study-level background: Recipients boosted at about 4 weeks or about 12 weeks are pooled. Regarding the study as a whole: It should be noted that donors were predominantly white British and more often female, and clonal diversity was possibly underestimated.

Remarks on this clone: Its antigen is as yet unknown.

Assay: immunoSEQ multiplex PCR; the TCRdb copy retains only in-frame clones and omits some. The table lists some 150,000 clones, about 87% of them singletons, with around 2% in the top ten. Between the trimmed V and J ends, which lost 4 bases and 6 bases, there was a span of 9 bases. Germline-derived CDR1 and CDR2 are SQVTM and ANQGSEA. There are 11 residues in the CDR3. The sequencing used peripheral blood, collected on day 0 of AZD1222 vaccination. This sequence originates from an adult in good health. This sequence joins TRBV29-1 and TRBJ1-2; no firm D call. The CDR3 nucleotides read TGCAGCGTTGGGGTGGGAGATGGCTACACCTTC. It is translated as CSVGVGDGYTF.